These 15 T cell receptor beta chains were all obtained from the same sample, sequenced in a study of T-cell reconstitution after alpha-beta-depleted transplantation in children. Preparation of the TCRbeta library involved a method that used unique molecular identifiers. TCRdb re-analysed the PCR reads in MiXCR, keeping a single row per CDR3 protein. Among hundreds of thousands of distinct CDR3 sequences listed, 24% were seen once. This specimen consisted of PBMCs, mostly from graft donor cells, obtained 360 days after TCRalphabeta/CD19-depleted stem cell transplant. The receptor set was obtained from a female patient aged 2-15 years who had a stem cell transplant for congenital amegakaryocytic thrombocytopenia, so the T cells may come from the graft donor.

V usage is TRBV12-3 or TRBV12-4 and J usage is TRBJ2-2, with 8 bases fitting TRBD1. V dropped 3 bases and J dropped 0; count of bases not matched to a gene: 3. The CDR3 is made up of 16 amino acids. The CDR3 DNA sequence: TGTGCCAGCAGTTTCGGGACAGGAGCGAACACCGGGGAGCTGTTTTTT. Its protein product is CASSFGTGANTGELFF.

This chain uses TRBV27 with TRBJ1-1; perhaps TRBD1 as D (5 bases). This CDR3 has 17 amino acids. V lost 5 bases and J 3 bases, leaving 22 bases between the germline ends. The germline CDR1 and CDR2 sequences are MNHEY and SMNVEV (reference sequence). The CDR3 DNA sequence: TGTGCCAGCAGTCAACGCGGTGGGCGGACACAACACACTGAAGCTTTCTTT. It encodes CASSQRGGRTQHTEAFF.

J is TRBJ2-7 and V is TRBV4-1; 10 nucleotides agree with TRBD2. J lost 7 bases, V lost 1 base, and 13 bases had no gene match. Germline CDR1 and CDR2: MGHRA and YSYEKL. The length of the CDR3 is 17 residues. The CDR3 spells CASSQGRPSGRVGEQYF. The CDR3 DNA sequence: TGCGCCAGCAGCCAAGGGAGACCTAGCGGGAGAGTTGGAGAGCAGTACTTC.

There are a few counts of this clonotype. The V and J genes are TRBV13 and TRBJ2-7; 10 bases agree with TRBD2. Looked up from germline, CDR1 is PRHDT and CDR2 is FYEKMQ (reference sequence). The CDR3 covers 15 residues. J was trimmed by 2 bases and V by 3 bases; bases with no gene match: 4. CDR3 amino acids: CASSFSGGATYEQYF. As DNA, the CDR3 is TGTGCCAGCAGCTTCAGCGGGGGGGCCACCTACGAGCAGTACTTC.

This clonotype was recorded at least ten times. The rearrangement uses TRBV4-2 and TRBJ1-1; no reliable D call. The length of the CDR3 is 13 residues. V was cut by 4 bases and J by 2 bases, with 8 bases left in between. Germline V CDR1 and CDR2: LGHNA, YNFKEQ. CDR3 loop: CASSRAANTEAFF. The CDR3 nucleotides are TGTGCCAGCAGCCGGGCAGCCAACACTGAAGCTTTCTTT.

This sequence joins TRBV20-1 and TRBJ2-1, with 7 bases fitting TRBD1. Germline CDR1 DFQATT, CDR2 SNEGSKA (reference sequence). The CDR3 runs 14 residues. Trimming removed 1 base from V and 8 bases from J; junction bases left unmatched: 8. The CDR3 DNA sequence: TGCAGTGCTAGAGGACAGGGTAATGCCGATGAGCAGTTCTTC. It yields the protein CSARGQGNADEQFF.

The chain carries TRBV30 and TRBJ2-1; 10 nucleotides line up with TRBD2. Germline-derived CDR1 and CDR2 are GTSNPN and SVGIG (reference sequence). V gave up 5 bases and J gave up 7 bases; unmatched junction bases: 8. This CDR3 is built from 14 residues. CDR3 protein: CAWAVGLATNEQFF. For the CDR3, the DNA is TGTGCCTGGGCCGTGGGACTAGCGACTAATGAGCAGTTCTTC. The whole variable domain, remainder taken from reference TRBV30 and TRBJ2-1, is SQTIHQWPATLVQPVGSPLSLECTVEGTSNPNLYWYRQAAGRGLQLLFYSVGIGQISSEVPQNLSASRPQDRQFILSSKKLLLSDSGFYLCAWAVGLATNEQFFGPGTRLTVL.

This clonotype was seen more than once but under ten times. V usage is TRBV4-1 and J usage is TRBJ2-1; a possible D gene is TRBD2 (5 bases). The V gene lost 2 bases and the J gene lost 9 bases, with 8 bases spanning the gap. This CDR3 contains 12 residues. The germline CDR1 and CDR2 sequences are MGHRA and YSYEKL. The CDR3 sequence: CASSQIGSEQFF. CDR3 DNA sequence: TGCGCCAGCAGCCAAATAGGGAGTGAGCAGTTCTTC.

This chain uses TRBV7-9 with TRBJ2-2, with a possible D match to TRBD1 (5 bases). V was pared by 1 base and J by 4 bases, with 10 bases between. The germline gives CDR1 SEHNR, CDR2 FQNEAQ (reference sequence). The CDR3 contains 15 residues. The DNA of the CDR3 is TGTGCCAGCAGCTTAGGGGGCAGTTCCACCGGGGAGCTGTTTTTT. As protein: CASSLGGSSTGELFF.

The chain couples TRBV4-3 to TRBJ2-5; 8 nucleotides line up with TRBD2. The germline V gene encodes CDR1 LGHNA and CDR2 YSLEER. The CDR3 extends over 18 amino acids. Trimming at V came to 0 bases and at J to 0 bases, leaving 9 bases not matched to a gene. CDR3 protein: CASSQDLAGGRYQETQYF. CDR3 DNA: TGCGCCAGCAGCCAAGATCTTGCGGGAGGCCGCTACCAAGAGACCCAGTACTTC.

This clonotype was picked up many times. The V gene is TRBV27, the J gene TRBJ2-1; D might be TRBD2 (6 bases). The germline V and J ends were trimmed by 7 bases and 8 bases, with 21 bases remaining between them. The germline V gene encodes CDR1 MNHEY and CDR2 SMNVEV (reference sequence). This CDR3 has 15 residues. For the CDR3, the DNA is TGTGCCAGCAAATTACGGAGGGTTTCTCCGGATGAGCAGTTCTTC. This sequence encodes CASKLRRVSPDEQFF.

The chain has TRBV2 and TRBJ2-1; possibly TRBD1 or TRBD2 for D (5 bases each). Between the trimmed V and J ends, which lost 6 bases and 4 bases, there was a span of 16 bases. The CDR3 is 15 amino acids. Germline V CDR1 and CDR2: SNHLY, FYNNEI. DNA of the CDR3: TGTGCCAGCAGCGGCCCCCGGGACGGATACAATGAGCAGTTCTTC. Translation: CASSGPRDGYNEQFF.

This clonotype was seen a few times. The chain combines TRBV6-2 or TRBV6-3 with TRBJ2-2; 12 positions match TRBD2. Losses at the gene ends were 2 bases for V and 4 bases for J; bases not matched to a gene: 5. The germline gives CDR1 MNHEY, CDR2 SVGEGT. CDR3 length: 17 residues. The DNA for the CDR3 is TGTGCCAGCAGTTACCCCCCTAGCGGGGGGGTCACCGGGGAGCTGTTTTTT. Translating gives CASSYPPSGGVTGELFF.

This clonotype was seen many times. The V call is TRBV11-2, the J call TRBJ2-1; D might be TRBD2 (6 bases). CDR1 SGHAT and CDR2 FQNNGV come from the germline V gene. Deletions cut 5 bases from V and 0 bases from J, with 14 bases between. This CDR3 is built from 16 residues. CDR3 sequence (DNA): TGTGCCAGCAGCCGCTCCGGGGGTATCTCCTACAATGAGCAGTTCTTC. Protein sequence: CASSRSGGISYNEQFF.

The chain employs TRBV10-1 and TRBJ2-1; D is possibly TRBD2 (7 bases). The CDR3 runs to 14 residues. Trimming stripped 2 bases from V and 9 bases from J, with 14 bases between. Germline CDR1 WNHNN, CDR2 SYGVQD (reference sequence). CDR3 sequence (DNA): TGCGCCAGCAGTGAGAGGGGGGGCAAGATTGAGCAGTTCTTC. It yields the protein CASSERGGKIEQFF.